These 31 T cell receptor beta chains came from one sample sequenced in a study of Ad26.COV2.S vaccination and SARS-CoV-2 variants. The protocol was immunoSEQ multiplex PCR, while the TCRdb copy is restricted to in-frame clones and leaves out a portion. The table lists under 400,000 clones, around 87% of them singletons. The treatment: over 15 received Ad26.COV2.S at low or high dose, single or two shots; roughly five received placebo; per-sample allocation not given. All samples were drawn on day 63, counting from the first vaccine or placebo injection. The sequencing here drew on peripheral blood, taken in a trial of Ad26.COV2.S vaccine versus placebo. All receptors come from a person between 18 and 59 years old who received the Ad26.COV2.S COVID-19 vaccine or a placebo.

The chain uses TRBV7-9 and TRBJ1-4; D is ambiguous. The V end was cut by 6 bases, the J end by 7 bases, with 9 bases between. CDR1 and CDR2 from the germline V gene are SEHNR and FQNEAQ (reference sequence). This CDR3 has 12 amino acids. The CDR3 nucleotides read TGTGCCAGCAGTGCTGAGGGTGAAAAACTGTTTTTT. It yields the protein CASSAEGEKLFF.

The chain has TRBV6-5 and TRBJ1-2, with 8 nucleotides matching TRBD1. V lost 5 bases and J lost 2; bases outside the gene matches: 1. CDR1 and CDR2 (germline): MNHEY, SVGAGI. This CDR3 contains 13 residues. The CDR3: CASSRTGNYGYTF. In nucleotides, the CDR3 is TGTGCCAGCAGTCGGACAGGGAACTATGGCTACACCTTC.

V and J are TRBV30 and TRBJ1-5; D perhaps matches TRBD1 (5 bases). Per the germline V gene, CDR1 is GTSNPN and CDR2 is SVGIG (reference sequence). The CDR3 consists of 14 residues. Trimming left V 0 bases short and J 4 bases short, with 10 bases between. The CDR3 sequence is CAWSVREGNQPQHF. The DNA for the CDR3 is TGTGCCTGGAGTGTAAGGGAGGGGAATCAGCCCCAGCATTTT.

The V gene is TRBV6-1, the J gene TRBJ2-7; 8 bases are shared with TRBD1. The CDR3 runs 16 residues. After removal of 2 bases from V and 3 bases from J, the junction contained 9 bases not matched to a gene. CDR1 and CDR2 (germline): MNHNS, SASEGT. The CDR3 sequence: CASSELMGTGLYEQYF. DNA of the CDR3: TGTGCCAGCAGTGAATTGATGGGGACAGGACTCTACGAGCAGTACTTC.

This sequence joins TRBV4-1 and TRBJ2-3, with 7 bases that match TRBD1. Per the germline V gene, CDR1 is MGHRA and CDR2 is YSYEKL. Germline trimming cut 1 base from V and 2 bases from J; bases unmatched to any gene: 6. The CDR3 is made up of 16 amino acids. The DNA for the CDR3 is TGCGCCAGCAGCCAAGGCCCAGGGGGTCCCACAGATACGCAGTATTTT. It codes for CASSQGPGGPTDTQYF.

J is TRBJ2-7 and V is TRBV30; TRBD1 matches 11 bases. The CDR3 extends over 13 amino acids. The germline V gene encodes CDR1 GTSNPN and CDR2 SVGIG (reference sequence). The CDR3 sequence: CALGQGASGEQYF. The CDR3 bases are TGTGCATTAGGACAGGGGGCGTCCGGCGAGCAGTACTTC.

The rearrangement uses TRBV5-1 and TRBJ1-1, with D possibly matching TRBD1 (5 bases). The V end was cut by 0 bases, the J end by 0 bases, with 15 bases between. This CDR3 region has 17 residues. CDR1 and CDR2 from the germline V gene are SGHRS and YFSETQ. CDR3 protein: CASSLEGALLMNTEAFF. The DNA of the CDR3 is TGCGCCAGCAGCTTGGAAGGGGCCCTTCTTATGAACACTGAAGCTTTCTTT.

V gene TRBV19 combines with J gene TRBJ1-6; maybe TRBD1 (5 bases). The germline CDR1 and CDR2 sequences are LNHDA and SQIVND (reference sequence). CDR3 length: 15 residues. The V end lost 4 bases, the J end lost 4 bases, and 11 bases lay between the germline ends. The DNA for the CDR3 is TGTGCCAGTAGTACCTCAGGGTTATATAATTCACCCCTCCACTTT. It translates to CASSTSGLYNSPLHF. The whole variable domain, filled in from reference TRBV19 and TRBJ1-6, reads DGGITQSPKYLFRKEGQNVTLSCEQNLNHDAMYWYRQDPGQGLRLIYYSQIVNDFQKGDIAEGYSVSREKKESFPLTVTSAQKNPTAFYLCASSTSGLYNSPLHFGNGTRLTVT.

This rearrangement joins TRBV27 to TRBJ2-3; D not resolved. The CDR3 has 12 amino acids. Germline values: CDR1 MNHEY, CDR2 SMNVEV (reference sequence). Trimming took off 1 base at V and 6 bases at J, with 5 bases between the two ends. CDR3 sequence (DNA): TGTGCCAGCAGTTTATTGGGGGATACGCAGTATTTT. Its protein is CASSLLGDTQYF.

This clone was counted a single time. The chain recombines TRBV6-5 with TRBJ1-5, with D possibly matching TRBD1 (5 bases). Trimming removed 9 bases from V and 4 bases from J, with 13 bases in between. CDR1 MNHEY and CDR2 SVGAGI come from the germline V gene. The CDR3 totals 13 residues. For the CDR3, the DNA is TGTGCCAGTTCGACAGTTCAGAATCAGCCCCAGCATTTT. Its protein product is CASSTVQNQPQHF.

For this clone: Germline is not matched at one junction end, which may reflect a read error. The V gene is TRBV3-1 (or the pseudogene TRBV3-2), the J gene TRBJ1-1; D may be TRBD1 (6 bases). This CDR3 contains 15 residues. Germline lookup yields CDR1 LGHDT and CDR2 YNNKEL (reference sequence). The DNA for the CDR3 is TGTGCCGGCAGCCTCGCGACAGGCTCCAACACTGAAGCTTTCTTT. Encoded protein: CAGSLATGSNTEAFF.

V gene TRBV7-8 combines with J gene TRBJ2-3; D uncertain. The V gene's germline CDR1 is SGHVS and CDR2 FQNEAQ. This CDR3 is built from 12 residues. V dropped 5 bases and J dropped 6 bases, with 9 bases sitting between them. CDR3 amino acids: CASSITVDTQYF. CDR3 nucleotides: TGTGCCAGCAGCATAACAGTGGATACGCAGTATTTT.

This chain links TRBV13 with TRBJ2-5, with D unclear. With 5 bases removed from V and 0 bases from J, the gap between germline ends came to 10 bases. CDR3 size: 14 residues. Germline-derived CDR1 and CDR2 are PRHDT and FYEKMQ (reference sequence). The CDR3: CASSAHQNQETQYF. The CDR3 nucleotides read TGTGCCAGCAGCGCCCATCAAAACCAAGAGACCCAGTACTTC.

The chain is built from TRBV9 and TRBJ1-3; TRBD1 is a possible D gene (5 bases). The CDR3 extends over 15 amino acids. The germline gives CDR1 SGDLS, CDR2 YYNGEE. The V and J ends lost 0 bases and 2 bases respectively, with 9 bases between them. Written as DNA, the CDR3 is TGTGCCAGCAGCGTAGCCACGGACACTGGAAACACCATATATTTT. Translation gives CASSVATDTGNTIYF.

This chain uses TRBV7-2 with TRBJ2-4; D is possibly TRBD2 (6 bases). The CDR3 sequence is 16 residues long. Trimming removed 5 bases at V and 1 base at J, with 15 bases between. Germline assignment: CDR1 SGHTA and CDR2 FQGNSA. For the CDR3, the DNA is TGTGCCAGCAGCCAGGGTGGGGGGTTGGCCAAAAACATTCAGTACTTC. Protein: CASSQGGGLAKNIQYF.

A remark on this clone: Other DNA sequences in this sample translate to the same CDR3. The chain couples TRBV27 to TRBJ2-7; D not certain. CDR1 is MNHEY, CDR2 SMNVEV, per germline (reference sequence). The CDR3 loop spans 13 amino acids. The V end was cut by 0 bases, the J end by 3 bases, with 6 bases between. The CDR3 spells CASSLSNSYEQYF. CDR3 DNA sequence: TGTGCCAGCAGTTTATCGAACAGCTACGAGCAGTACTTC.

J is TRBJ2-6 and V is TRBV30, with D hard to call. The CDR3 length is 12 residues. The V gene's germline CDR1 is GTSNPN and CDR2 SVGIG (reference sequence). V was shortened by 2 bases and J by 2 bases, with 1 base between the two germline ends. The CDR3 region has the DNA TGTGCCTGGAGTCCTGGGGCCAACGTCCTGACTTTC. It encodes CAWSPGANVLTF.

This clone was seen just once. The J gene is TRBJ1-2, the V gene TRBV6-5; D is undetermined. The V end was cut by 4 bases, the J end by 9 bases, with 21 bases between. Germline V lookup: CDR1 MNHEY, CDR2 SVGAGI. The CDR3 consists of 15 residues. In DNA, the CDR3 is TGTGCCAGCAGTTCGCGAGCGACACGCCCGGGGAGCTACACCTTC. The encoded protein is CASSSRATRPGSYTF.

J is TRBJ1-2 and V is TRBV6-5; possibly TRBD1 for D (5 bases). V lost 5 bases and J lost 4, with 14 bases in between. There are 14 residues in the CDR3. CDR1 and CDR2 from the germline V gene are MNHEY and SVGAGI. CDR3 nucleotides: TGTGCCAGCAGTACAAGCGGGGGGTTCTATGGCTACACCTTC. Translating gives CASSTSGGFYGYTF.

This chain uses TRBV27 with TRBJ1-1; 7 bases agree with TRBD1. Germline V gene lookup returns CDR1 MNHEY and CDR2 SMNVEV (reference sequence). V was pared by 8 bases and J by 0 bases, with 3 bases of the junction left unmatched. CDR3 length: 13 amino acids. The CDR3 DNA follows: TGTGCCAGCCGACAGGGTTTGAACACTGAAGCTTTCTTT. Encoded protein: CASRQGLNTEAFF.

This chain connects TRBV9 to TRBJ1-3; 9 bases fit TRBD1. The CDR3 extends over 15 amino acids. CDR1 SGDLS and CDR2 YYNGEE come from the germline V gene. J lost 4 bases, V lost 2 bases, and 4 bases had no gene match. In DNA form, the CDR3 reads TGTGCCAGCAGCGTGGGACAGGGACACGGAAACACCATATATTTT. It yields the protein CASSVGQGHGNTIYF.

The chain is built from TRBV6-5 and TRBJ1-1, with D possibly TRBD1 on 6 matching bases. Trimming took 7 bases from V and 6 from J, leaving 15 bases between them. This CDR3 has 13 residues. Germline V lookup: CDR1 MNHEY, CDR2 SVGAGI. CDR3 amino acids: CASNLIGGAEAFF. The CDR3, as DNA: TGTGCCAGCAACCTCATCGGGGGCGCTGAAGCTTTCTTT.

The chain is built from TRBV11-2 and TRBJ2-5; TRBD1 agrees at 9 bases. The CDR3 runs 15 residues. Per germline, CDR1 SGHAT and CDR2 FQNNGV. Germline trimming cut 5 bases from V and 1 base from J; bases unmatched to any gene: 5. CDR3 loop: CASSHGQGPQETQYF. DNA for the CDR3: TGTGCCAGCAGCCACGGACAGGGGCCCCAAGAGACCCAGTACTTC.

This sequence joins TRBV5-4 and TRBJ1-2, with D possibly matching TRBD1 (6 bases). Germline V lookup: CDR1 SGHNT, CDR2 YYREEE (reference sequence). The CDR3 runs 16 residues. Trimming stripped 4 bases from V and 8 bases from J, with 24 bases between. CDR3 amino acids: CASSPVSTGGTGGYTF. The CDR3 DNA follows: TGTGCCAGCAGCCCCGTATCGACAGGAGGGACGGGGGGCTACACCTTC.

This sequence joins TRBV12-3 or TRBV12-4 and TRBJ2-3; no definite D call. V dropped 2 bases and J dropped 5 bases, with 5 bases sitting between them. The CDR3 consists of 12 residues. The CDR3 DNA follows: TGTGCCAGCAGTTTATTTGAAGATACGCAGTATTTT. Protein sequence: CASSLFEDTQYF.

The chain joins TRBV3-1 (or the pseudogene TRBV3-2) to TRBJ2-3; D uncertain. V gave up 3 bases and J gave up 2 bases, with 0 bases separating them. Per the germline V gene, CDR1 is LGHDT and CDR2 is YNNKEL (reference sequence). The CDR3 runs 11 residues. The CDR3 here is CASSHTDTQYF. For the CDR3, the DNA is TGTGCCAGCAGCCACACAGATACGCAGTATTTT.

This CDR3 reads CASSSGWTEYYGYTF. The CDR3, as DNA: TGTGCCAGCAGCTCCGGGTGGACAGAGTACTATGGCTACACCTTC. This chain uses TRBV5-6 with TRBJ1-2; D may be TRBD1 (6 bases). V lost 3 bases, J lost 3 bases, and 15 bases lay in between. The CDR3 is 15 amino acids. Germline V gives CDR1 SGHDT, CDR2 YYEEEE.

The genes are TRBV12-3 or TRBV12-4 and TRBJ2-7, with D perhaps matching TRBD1 (5 bases). Deletions cut 5 bases from V and 3 bases from J, with 8 bases between. The CDR3 sequence is 12 residues long. CDR3 nucleotide sequence: TGTGCCAGCAGTGCTGACAGCTACGAGCAGTACTTC. Residues: CASSADSYEQYF.

The J gene is TRBJ2-1, the V gene TRBV10-3, with 8 bases that match TRBD2. This CDR3 is built from 18 residues. Trimming at V came to 3 bases and at J to 8 bases, leaving 18 bases not matched to a gene. Germline CDR1 and CDR2: ENHRY and SYGVKD. CDR3: CAISDGLAGRGGRHEQFF. DNA for the CDR3: TGTGCCATCAGTGACGGGCTAGCGGGTAGAGGAGGCAGACATGAGCAGTTCTTC.

The J gene is TRBJ1-4, the V gene TRBV4-3; no reliable D call. Germline V gene data show CDR1 as LGHNA and CDR2 as YSLEER. CDR3 length equals 12 residues. Trimming shortened V by 4 bases and J by 5 bases, and 5 bases separated the two germline ends. The CDR3 region is CASSLENEKLFF. CDR3 in DNA: TGCGCCAGCAGCCTAGAAAATGAAAAACTGTTTTTT.

The chain carries TRBV3-1 (or the pseudogene TRBV3-2) and TRBJ2-3; 12 bases agree with TRBD2. The CDR3 length is 19 residues. J gave up 0 bases and V 5 bases, and 12 bases lay outside the gene matches. CDR1 LGHDT and CDR2 YNNKEL come from the germline V gene (reference sequence). The CDR3 coding sequence is TGTGCCAGCAGCAGAAGTGGGCTAGCGGGGGGGACTAGCACAGATACGCAGTATTTT. Translation gives CASSRSGLAGGTSTDTQYF.